One and the same sample provided the 6 T cell receptor beta chains below, sequenced in a study of shared clonotypes between healthy human individuals. This table comes from immunoSEQ multiplex PCR, and its TCRdb copy is limited to in-frame clones, with some not included. This table holds over 2 million clones, about 95% found once. The sequencing input was naive CD4+ T cells sorted from blood. Subset in this sample: CD45RA+ positively selected. The receptors stem from a man aged 18 to 30 in good health.

The chain employs TRBV7-3 and TRBJ2-2; D not resolved. The CDR3 has 13 amino acids. V shed 4 bases and J shed 1 base, with 4 bases lying between them. Germline lookup yields CDR1 SGHTA and CDR2 FQGTGA. The CDR3 bases are TGTGCCAGCAGCTCGAGGAACACCGGGGAGCTGTTTTTT. It specifies CASSSRNTGELFF. The complete variable domain, with remaining parts taken from reference TRBV7-3 and TRBJ2-2, reads GAGVSQTPSNKVTEKGKYVELRCDPISGHTALYWYRQSLGQGPEFLIYFQGTGAADDSGLPNDRFFAVRPEGSVSTLKIQRTERGDSAVYLCASSSRNTGELFFGEGSRLTVL.

The V gene is TRBV11-2, the J gene TRBJ2-4, with D maybe TRBD2 (6 bases). The V gene lost 0 bases and the J gene lost 8 bases, with 8 bases spanning the gap. This CDR3 contains 13 residues. Germline V gene data show CDR1 as SGHAT and CDR2 as FQNNGV. For the CDR3, the DNA is TGTGCCAGCAGCTTAGACGGGAGATACATTCAGTACTTC. It yields the protein CASSLDGRYIQYF.

CDR3 in DNA: TGTGCCAGCAGTGACTCCCTAGCGGGGGCCACCAACCTCAATGAGCAGTTCTTC. Protein product: CASSDSLAGATNLNEQFF. The chain carries TRBV6-4 and TRBJ2-1; 10 positions agree with TRBD2. V lost 0 bases, J lost 6 bases, and 11 bases stayed unmatched. The germline CDR1 and CDR2 sequences are MRHNA and SNTAGT. CDR3 length: 18 amino acids.

This clone was counted only a few times. The chain carries TRBV4-1 and TRBJ2-1, with 9 bases that match TRBD1. Looked up from germline, CDR1 is MGHRA and CDR2 is YSYEKL. V trimming: 6 bases; J trimming: 1 base; junction bases outside the gene matches: 10. The CDR3 consists of 17 residues. The CDR3 DNA reads TGCGCCAGCAGTTCCCTCGGACAGGGGTTGTCCTACAATGAGCAGTTCTTC. It encodes CASSSLGQGLSYNEQFF.

The gene calls are TRBV19 and TRBJ1-6, with D possibly TRBD1 on 6 matching bases. This CDR3 contains 15 residues. Germline V lookup: CDR1 LNHDA, CDR2 SQIVND (reference sequence). Trimming stripped 4 bases from V and 4 bases from J, with 11 bases between. The CDR3 nucleotides are TGTGCCAGTAGTAGTGGGGGCGCTTATAATTCACCCCTCCACTTT. It specifies CASSSGGAYNSPLHF. The whole variable domain, filled in from reference TRBV19 and TRBJ1-6, reads DGGITQSPKYLFRKEGQNVTLSCEQNLNHDAMYWYRQDPGQGLRLIYYSQIVNDFQKGDIAEGYSVSREKKESFPLTVTSAQKNPTAFYLCASSSGGAYNSPLHFGNGTRLTVT.

V usage is TRBV4-1 and J usage is TRBJ2-2; D is perhaps TRBD1 or TRBD2 (5 bases each). Looked up from germline, CDR1 is MGHRA and CDR2 is YSYEKL. Trimming cost V 0 bases and J 6 bases, with 17 bases left between them. CDR3 length equals 17 residues. DNA for the CDR3: TGCGCCAGCAGCCAAGAGAGGGGCCGGATGGTATCCGGGGAGCTGTTTTTT. Protein product: CASSQERGRMVSGELFF.